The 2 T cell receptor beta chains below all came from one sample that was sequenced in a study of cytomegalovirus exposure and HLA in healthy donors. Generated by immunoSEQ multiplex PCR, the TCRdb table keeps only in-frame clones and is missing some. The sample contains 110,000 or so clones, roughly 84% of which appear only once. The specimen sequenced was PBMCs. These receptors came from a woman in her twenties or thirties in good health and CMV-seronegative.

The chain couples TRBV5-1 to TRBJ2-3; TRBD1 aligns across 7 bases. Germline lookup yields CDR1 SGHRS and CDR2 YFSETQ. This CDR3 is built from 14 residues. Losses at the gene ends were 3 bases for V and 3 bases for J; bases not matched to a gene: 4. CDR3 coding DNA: TGCGCCAGCAGCTCGGGACAGCCAACAGATACGCAGTATTTT. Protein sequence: CASSSGQPTDTQYF.

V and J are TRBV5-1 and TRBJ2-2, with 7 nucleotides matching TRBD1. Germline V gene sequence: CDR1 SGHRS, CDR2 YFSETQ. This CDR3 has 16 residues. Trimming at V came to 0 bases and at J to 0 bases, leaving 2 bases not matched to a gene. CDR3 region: CASSLGDRTNTGELFF. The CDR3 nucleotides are TGCGCCAGCAGCTTGGGGGACAGAACGAACACCGGGGAGCTGTTTTTT.